Presented here are 20 T cell receptor beta chains from one specimen sequenced in a study of T cell changes during pregnancy in multiple sclerosis. The repertoire was sequenced with immunoSEQ multiplex PCR; TCRdb's copy has only in-frame clones and lacks some. The table records fewer than 75,000 clones, 80% to 95% of them present only once. Sequenced here: peripheral blood, sampled after pregnancy. Every receptor here comes from a female donor in good health, enrolled as a control in a pregnancy study.

The chain has TRBV7-3 and TRBJ1-5, with no clear D. The CDR3 extends over 14 amino acids. Germline V gives CDR1 SGHTA, CDR2 FQGTGA. V lost 6 bases and J 6 bases, leaving 15 bases between the germline ends. DNA of the CDR3: TGTGCCAGCAGGCCTTTATCGGAGGTTCAGCCCCAGCATTTT. This translates into CASRPLSEVQPQHF.

The chain employs TRBV12-5 and TRBJ1-1; TRBD1 aligns across 8 bases. This CDR3 is built from 15 residues. In germline, CDR1 is LGHNT, CDR2 FRNRAP. V dropped 6 bases and J dropped 2; count of bases not matched to a gene: 8. CDR3 nucleotides: TGTGCTAGTGGCTTGCTCGGGACAGGCAACACTGAAGCTTTCTTT. The encoded protein is CASGLLGTGNTEAFF.

In DNA, the CDR3 is TGCGCCAGCAGCAGACCTGACAGGGGGACCCAGTACTTC. It encodes CASSRPDRGTQYF. J is TRBJ2-5 and V is TRBV5-1; 8 bases align to TRBD1. CDR3 length: 13 amino acids. Per the germline V gene, CDR1 is SGHRS and CDR2 is YFSETQ. J lost 7 bases, V lost 4 bases, and 6 bases had no gene match.

The chain combines TRBV28 with TRBJ2-5, with TRBD1 matching 7 bases. The ends lost 5 bases at V and 2 bases at J; junction bases unmatched: 8. The CDR3 length is 15 residues. CDR1 and CDR2 from the germline V gene are MDHEN and SYDVKM. CDR3 nucleotide sequence: TGTGCCAGCAGTCCTATAGGGGGCCGGCAAGAGACCCAGTACTTC. This sequence encodes CASSPIGGRQETQYF.

This clone is a singleton in its sample. The chain joins TRBV25-1 to TRBJ2-1; 7 bases are shared with TRBD2. V shed 4 bases and J 5 bases; nucleotides not matched to a gene: 11. This CDR3 has 16 amino acids. Germline lookup yields CDR1 MGHDK and CDR2 SYGVNS. CDR3 loop: CASSASAGWGNNEQFF. The CDR3 DNA reads TGTGCCAGCAGTGCCTCAGCGGGGTGGGGGAACAATGAGCAGTTCTTC.

This clone was detected a few times. V usage is TRBV19 and J usage is TRBJ1-3; 7 bases fit TRBD1. V trimming: 4 bases; J trimming: 0 bases; junction bases outside the gene matches: 0. In germline, CDR1 is LNHDA, CDR2 SQIVND (reference sequence). The CDR3 extends over 14 amino acids. In nucleotides, the CDR3 is TGTGCCAGTAGTACAGGGGGCTCTGGAAACACCATATATTTT. Translated, it gives CASSTGGSGNTIYF.

This chain's CDR3 is CASSPGLAIGGELFF. In DNA, the CDR3 is TGTGCCAGCAGCCCGGGACTAGCTATTGGCGGGGAGCTGTTTTTT. J is TRBJ2-2 and V is TRBV7-9, with 9 bases aligning to TRBD2. Germline loops: CDR1 SEHNR, CDR2 FQNEAQ (reference sequence). Trimming took 5 bases from V and 7 from J; bases not matched to a gene: 8. This CDR3 has 15 residues.

The rearrangement uses TRBV7-9 and TRBJ1-1, with no clear D. Germline V gene data show CDR1 as SEHNR and CDR2 as FQNEAQ (reference sequence). The V and J ends lost 2 bases and 7 bases respectively, with 5 bases between them. There are 11 residues in the CDR3. Here the CDR3 DNA reads TGTGCCAGCAGCTTAAAGCTTGAAGCTTTCTTT. Protein sequence: CASSLKLEAFF.

The chain uses TRBV5-8 and TRBJ2-7; D not certain. The CDR3 is made up of 11 amino acids. V lost 6 bases to trimming and J lost 3 bases, with 7 bases between them. Germline V gene sequence: CDR1 SGHTS, CDR2 YDEGEE. The CDR3 DNA sequence: TGTGCCAGCACCAAGAGCTACGAGCAGTACTTC. This sequence encodes CASTKSYEQYF.

The chain joins TRBV7-9 to TRBJ2-5; 14 bases match TRBD2. With 2 bases clipped from V and 5 bases from J, the junction kept 13 bases outside the gene matches. The CDR3 is made up of 19 amino acids. Looked up from germline, CDR1 is SEHNR and CDR2 is FQNEAQ (reference sequence). The CDR3 DNA follows: TGTGCCAGCAGCTTAACCTCCCGACTAGCGGGGGGGATCTATGAGACCCAGTACTTC. This encodes CASSLTSRLAGGIYETQYF.

The chain's CDR3 is CASSLDRRGEAFF. The CDR3 DNA reads as TGTGCCAGCAGCTTGGACCGGAGGGGTGAAGCTTTCTTT. The rearrangement links TRBV5-6 to TRBJ1-1; D might be TRBD1 (5 bases). CDR1 SGHDT and CDR2 YYEEEE come from the germline V gene. This CDR3 has 13 residues. V lost 0 bases and J 7 bases, leaving 10 bases between the germline ends. The full variable domain, completed using reference TRBV5-6 and TRBJ1-1, is DAGVTQSPTHLIKTRGQQVTLRCSPKSGHDTVSWYQQALGQGPQFIFQYYEEEERQRGNFPDRFSGHQFPNYSSELNVNALLLGDSALYLCASSLDRRGEAFFGQGTRLTVV.

The chain recombines TRBV5-4 with TRBJ2-7, with 9 bases aligning to TRBD1. CDR1 is SGHNT and CDR2 is YYREEE in the germline V gene (reference sequence). Trimming cost V 3 bases and J 7 bases; bases outside gene matches: 17. The CDR3 covers 17 residues. DNA for the CDR3: TGTGCCAGCAGCTCTGGAGCCCCGGGACAGGGTCGAGGGGAGCAGTACTTC. Residues: CASSSGAPGQGRGEQYF.

This clone was seen only once. The V call is TRBV5-1, the J call TRBJ2-1; 8 positions match TRBD2. The germline CDR1 and CDR2 sequences are SGHRS and YFSETQ. V trimming: 6 bases; J trimming: 8 bases; junction bases outside the gene matches: 13. This CDR3 spans 15 amino acids. CDR3 DNA sequence: TGCGCCAGCATCCTAATAGCGGGGCGCCAGGATGAGCAGTTCTTC. Protein: CASILIAGRQDEQFF.

This chain connects TRBV30 to TRBJ1-1; the D is unclear. Germline CDR1 reads GTSNPN; CDR2 reads SVGIG (reference sequence). V dropped 2 bases and J dropped 3 bases, with 7 bases sitting between them. The CDR3 length is 12 residues. CDR3 in amino acids: CAWSSGDTEAFF. The CDR3 DNA sequence: TGTGCCTGGAGTTCCGGGGACACTGAAGCTTTCTTT.

Only one count was recorded for this clone. V and J are TRBV19 and TRBJ2-1; 13 bases agree with TRBD2. The V and J ends lost 11 bases and 6 bases, in that order; junction bases with no gene match: 4. There are 13 residues in the CDR3. CDR1 is LNHDA and CDR2 is SQIVND in the germline V gene (reference sequence). In DNA form, the CDR3 reads TGTGCCCGTACTAGCGGGAGGGCCAATGAGCAGTTCTTC. Its protein product is CARTSGRANEQFF.

The J gene is TRBJ2-1, the V gene TRBV2; TRBD2 aligns across 10 bases. The CDR3 totals 16 residues. V dropped 1 base and J dropped 8; count of bases not matched to a gene: 8. Per germline, CDR1 SNHLY and CDR2 FYNNEI. CDR3 nucleotide sequence: TGTGCCAGCAGTGAAGGAGCGGGAGGGAGTAGAGATGAGCAGTTCTTC. Encoded protein: CASSEGAGGSRDEQFF.

V is TRBV27 and J is TRBJ1-5; D is unclear. Trimming cost V 2 bases and J 1 base, with 9 bases left between them. The CDR3 has 15 amino acids. The germline gives CDR1 MNHEY, CDR2 SMNVEV (reference sequence). The CDR3 region is CASSLAGLSNQPQHF. The CDR3 DNA sequence: TGTGCCAGCAGTTTAGCAGGTCTCAGCAATCAGCCCCAGCATTTT.

This chain connects TRBV7-3 to TRBJ2-7; D perhaps matches TRBD1 (7 bases). The germline V gene has CDR1 SGHTA and CDR2 FQGTGA. This CDR3 is built from 15 residues. V lost 4 bases to trimming and J lost 3 bases, with 16 bases between them. CDR3 protein: CASSSGGTDGYEQYF. CDR3 nucleotide sequence: TGTGCCAGCAGCTCTGGCGGGACAGATGGCTACGAGCAGTACTTC.

The chain joins TRBV5-5 to TRBJ2-5; D is possibly TRBD1 (6 bases). CDR3 length: 13 amino acids. Trimming pared 4 bases from V and 5 bases from J, leaving 12 bases between. The germline V gene has CDR1 SGHKS and CDR2 YYEKEE (reference sequence). CDR3 sequence: CASSHQGFETQYF. The CDR3 bases are TGTGCCAGCAGCCATCAGGGGTTTGAGACCCAGTACTTC.

The chain employs TRBV9 and TRBJ2-3; D remains unclear. The CDR3 has 12 amino acids. Looked up from germline, CDR1 is SGDLS and CDR2 is YYNGEE. The V end was cut by 3 bases, the J end by 10 bases, with 12 bases between. As DNA, the CDR3 is TGTGCCAGCAGCGCCCCCCGTCTCCCGCAGTATTTT. Its translation is CASSAPRLPQYF.